This T cell receptor (beta chain) was profiled in a study of cytomegalovirus exposure and HLA in healthy donors. Study as a whole: In an earlier analysis, 95 million to 140 million unique TCR beta sequences were found from 150 million to 200 million T cells.

Comment on this clone: Its target is not known.

Nominally healthy donors provided the samples, though records likely missed some immune exposures. Use of 60 Vbeta and 13 Jbeta primers characterized the PCR. Assay used: immunoSEQ multiplex PCR; TCRdb lists only in-frame clones, some missing. The table lists under 200,000 clones, 84% of them singletons. General study results and limits: The dataset shows that most TCR sequences were rare, while some public TCRs occurred in many donors. Across HLA loci, a later analysis found differing TCR association rates, with DRB1 most and HLA-C fewest.

Looked up from germline, CDR1 is SGHVS and CDR2 is FQNEAQ. V was clipped by 6 bases and J by 10 bases, with 16 bases between them. This CDR3 is 14 amino acids long. This clonotype was obtained from a man younger than 40 in good health and CMV-seronegative. The chain is built from TRBV7-8 and TRBJ1-6; D ambiguous. Sequencing was carried out using PBMCs. CDR3 region: CASRDTGLISPLHF. CDR3 DNA sequence: TGTGCCAGCAGAGACACCGGCTTAATCTCACCCCTCCACTTT.